This T cell receptor beta chain comes out of a study of cytomegalovirus exposure and HLA in healthy donors. 60 Vbeta and 13 Jbeta primers were used in PCR. Repertoires were generated with immunoSEQ multiplex PCR, while TCRdb's copy carries only in-frame clones and drops some. The sample has under 85,000 clones; 74% are singletons. Germline V CDR1 and CDR2: MNHNS, SASEGT. The CDR3 has 14 residues. Trimming at V came to 1 base and at J to 3 bases, leaving 3 bases not matched to a gene. V usage is TRBV6-1 and J usage is TRBJ2-7; the match to TRBD1 covers 7 bases. This receptor was taken from a woman aged 25 to 39 in good health and CMV-seropositive. Sequencing input: PBMCs. The CDR3 spells CASSEVAGGYEQYF. The CDR3 region has the DNA TGTGCCAGCAGTGAAGTTGCAGGGGGCTACGAGCAGTACTTC.